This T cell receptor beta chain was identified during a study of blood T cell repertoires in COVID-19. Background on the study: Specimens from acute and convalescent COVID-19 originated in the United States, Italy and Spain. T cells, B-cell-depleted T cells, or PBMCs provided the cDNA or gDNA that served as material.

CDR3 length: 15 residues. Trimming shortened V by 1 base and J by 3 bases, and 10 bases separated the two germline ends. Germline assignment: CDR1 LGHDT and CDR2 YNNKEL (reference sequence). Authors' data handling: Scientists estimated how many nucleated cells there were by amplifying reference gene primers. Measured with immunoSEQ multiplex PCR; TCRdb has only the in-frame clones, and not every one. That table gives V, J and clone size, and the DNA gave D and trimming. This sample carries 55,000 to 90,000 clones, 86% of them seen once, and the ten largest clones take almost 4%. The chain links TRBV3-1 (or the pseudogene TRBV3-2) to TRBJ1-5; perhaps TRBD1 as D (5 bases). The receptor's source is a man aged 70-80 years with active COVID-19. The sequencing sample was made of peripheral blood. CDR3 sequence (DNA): TGTGCCAGCAGCCAAGGGGCAGGGCCCAATCAGCCCCAGCATTTT. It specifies CASSQGAGPNQPQHF.